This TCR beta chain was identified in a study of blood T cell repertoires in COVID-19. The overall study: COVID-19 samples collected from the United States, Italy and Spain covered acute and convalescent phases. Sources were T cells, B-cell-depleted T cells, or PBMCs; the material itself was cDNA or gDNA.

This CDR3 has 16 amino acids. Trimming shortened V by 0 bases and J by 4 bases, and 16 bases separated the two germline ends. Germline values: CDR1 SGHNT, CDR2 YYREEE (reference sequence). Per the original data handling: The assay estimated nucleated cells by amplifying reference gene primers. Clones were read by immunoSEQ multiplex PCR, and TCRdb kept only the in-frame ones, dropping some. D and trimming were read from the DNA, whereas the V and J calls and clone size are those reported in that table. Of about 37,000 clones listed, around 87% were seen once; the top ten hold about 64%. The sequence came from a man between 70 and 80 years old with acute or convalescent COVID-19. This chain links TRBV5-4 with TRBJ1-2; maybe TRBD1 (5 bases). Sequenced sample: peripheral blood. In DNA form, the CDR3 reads TGTGCCAGCAGCTTGGTCGGACAACTGGGGTCCTATGGCTACACCTTC. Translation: CASSLVGQLGSYGYTF. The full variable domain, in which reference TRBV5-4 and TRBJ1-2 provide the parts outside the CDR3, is ETGVTQSPTHLIKTRGQQVTLRCSSQSGHNTVSWYQQALGQGPQFIFQYYREEENGRGNFPPRFSGLQFPNYSSELNVNALELDDSALYLCASSLVGQLGSYGYTFGSGTRLTVV.